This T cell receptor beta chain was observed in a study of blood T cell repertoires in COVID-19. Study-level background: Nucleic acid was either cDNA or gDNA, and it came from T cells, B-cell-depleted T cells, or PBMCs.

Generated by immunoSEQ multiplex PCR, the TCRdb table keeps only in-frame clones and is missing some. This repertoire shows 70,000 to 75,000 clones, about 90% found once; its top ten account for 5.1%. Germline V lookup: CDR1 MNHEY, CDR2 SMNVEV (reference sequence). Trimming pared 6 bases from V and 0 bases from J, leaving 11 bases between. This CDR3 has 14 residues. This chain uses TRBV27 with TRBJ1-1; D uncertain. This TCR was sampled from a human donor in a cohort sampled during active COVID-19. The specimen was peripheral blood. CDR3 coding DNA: TGTGCCAGCAGCTCGGGAATCATGAACACTGAAGCTTTCTTT. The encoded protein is CASSSGIMNTEAFF.